The next 23 T cell receptor beta chains were all read from a single sample in a study of T-cell memory formation after mild COVID-19. Using its own MiXCR run on the 5' RACE reads, TCRdb lists one record per CDR3 protein. The repertoire holds roughly 340,000 distinct CDR3 sequences, with around a fifth as singletons. Sequences were obtained from PBMCs or a T cell subset sorted from them (not recorded which). The origin of the receptors is a man between 18 and 35 years old who had mild COVID-19 (a few samples of this study predate the infection). Cell type and time point are not known.

The CDR3 DNA reads as TGTGCCACCAGTTCCGGGACAGGGAGCGAGCAGTACGTC. Residues: CATSSGTGSEQYV. The chain links TRBV15 to TRBJ2-7; 9 positions match TRBD1. The CDR3 runs to 13 residues. The germline CDR1 and CDR2 sequences are LNHNV and YYDKDF (reference sequence). Trimming took 6 bases from V and 6 from J; bases not matched to a gene: 6.

The V and J genes are TRBV11-2 and TRBJ1-2, with TRBD1 matching over 7 bases. This CDR3 has 15 residues. V shed 4 bases and J 7 bases; nucleotides not matched to a gene: 12. Germline V gene lookup returns CDR1 SGHAT and CDR2 FQNNGV. CDR3 DNA sequence: TGTGCCAGCAGCTCAACGCGGGACAGCGAATCTGGCTACACCTTC. Protein product: CASSSTRDSESGYTF.

This clonotype was picked up a small number of times. The V call is TRBV7-2, the J call TRBJ1-6; TRBD1 is a possible D gene (6 bases). The germline V gene encodes CDR1 SGHTA and CDR2 FQGNSA. CDR3 length: 15 residues. Deletions cut 3 bases from V and 5 bases from J, with 11 bases between. CDR3 residues: CASSFPDRDNSPLHF. The CDR3 DNA follows: TGTGCCAGCAGCTTCCCGGACAGAGATAATTCACCCCTCCACTTT.

V gene TRBV7-6 combines with J gene TRBJ1-1, with a weak D call TRBD1 (5 bases). The ends were cut back, 5 bases at V and 3 bases at J, with 10 bases in the middle. This CDR3 region has 13 residues. CDR1 is SGHVS and CDR2 is FNYEAQ in the germline V gene. CDR3 DNA sequence: TGTGCCAGCAGCCCCGGGGCTTACACTGAAGCTTTCTTT. Translating it yields CASSPGAYTEAFF.

This clonotype was seen a handful of times. The V call is TRBV5-4, the J call TRBJ2-2; the match to TRBD2 covers 7 bases. CDR3 size: 14 residues. Germline V lookup: CDR1 SGHNT, CDR2 YYREEE (reference sequence). V lost 1 base, J lost 6 bases, and 3 bases stayed unmatched. This chain's CDR3 is CASSLSGAAGELFF. DNA for the CDR3: TGTGCCAGCAGCTTGAGCGGGGCGGCCGGGGAGCTGTTTTTT.

This clonotype was recorded a few times. The chain has TRBV24-1 and TRBJ1-5; no firm D call. The CDR3 is 12 amino acids. CDR1 and CDR2 (germline): KGHDR, SFDVKD. The V end was cut by 1 base, the J end by 7 bases, with 4 bases between. The CDR3 DNA reads TGTGCCACCAGTGATTTTGGACAGCCCCAGCATTTT. Its protein is CATSDFGQPQHF.

This clonotype was seen a handful of times. V usage is TRBV7-9 and J usage is TRBJ1-1, with unresolved D. Germline CDR1 SEHNR, CDR2 FQNEAQ (reference sequence). V lost 6 bases, J lost 4 bases, and 12 bases lay in between. The CDR3 spans 13 residues. CDR3 amino acids: CASSPASSTEAFF. Written as DNA, the CDR3 is TGTGCCAGCAGTCCCGCAAGTAGCACTGAAGCTTTCTTT.

The genes are TRBV7-2 and TRBJ2-2, with TRBD2 as a possible D gene (5 bases). The CDR3 is made up of 16 amino acids. Trimming pared 5 bases from V and 6 bases from J, leaving 19 bases between. Germline-derived CDR1 and CDR2 are SGHTA and FQGNSA. The CDR3 bases are TGTGCCAGCAGCCCATCCTACCCAGGAGGTTCCGGGGAGCTGTTTTTT. Protein: CASSPSYPGGSGELFF.

This clonotype was detected a few times. The chain uses TRBV9 and TRBJ2-2; TRBD2 agrees at 9 bases. V lost 2 bases to trimming and J lost 1 base; unmatched junction nucleotides: 3. The CDR3 runs to 16 residues. CDR1 is SGDLS and CDR2 is YYNGEE in the germline V gene. CDR3 residues: CASSVLAGENTGELFF. The CDR3, as DNA: TGTGCCAGCAGCGTTTTAGCGGGGGAGAACACCGGGGAGCTGTTTTTT.

This clonotype has just a few counts. The chain uses TRBV12-3 or TRBV12-4 and TRBJ1-5, with D possibly TRBD1 on 5 matching bases. V was shortened by 5 bases and J by 1 base, with 18 bases between the two germline ends. The CDR3 extends over 17 amino acids. DNA of the CDR3: TGTGCCAGCAGTCCTCGGGGTGGGGGTTCGAGCAATCAGCCCCAGCATTTT. This sequence encodes CASSPRGGGSSNQPQHF.

This clonotype showed up just a few times. V gene TRBV6-2 or TRBV6-3 combines with J gene TRBJ1-1; the D is unclear. V was shortened by 7 bases and J by 0 bases, with 12 bases between the two germline ends. Looked up from germline, CDR1 is MNHEY and CDR2 is SVGEGT. The CDR3 covers 14 residues. The CDR3 loop reads CASIDAGLNTEAFF. For the CDR3, the DNA is TGTGCCAGCATTGACGCAGGACTGAACACTGAAGCTTTCTTT.

This clonotype was observed a handful of times. This chain connects TRBV12-3 or TRBV12-4 to TRBJ1-5; D remains ambiguous. The V and J ends lost 7 bases and 6 bases respectively, with 10 bases between them. This CDR3 comprises 12 residues. The CDR3, as DNA: TGTGCCAGCACAAACGGAGGTCAGCCCCAGCATTTT. Its translation is CASTNGGQPQHF.

This clonotype was detected a few times. V gene TRBV6-2 or TRBV6-3 combines with J gene TRBJ2-4, with 10 nucleotides matching TRBD1. Trimming at V came to 6 bases and at J to 5 bases, leaving 13 bases not matched to a gene. Germline CDR1 reads MNHEY; CDR2 reads SVGEGT. The CDR3 length is 17 residues. Written as DNA, the CDR3 is TGTGCCAGCAGCTATCTTTCACCGGGACAGGGGCAAAACATTCAGTACTTC. Protein: CASSYLSPGQGQNIQYF.

V and J are TRBV6-5 and TRBJ1-2; D call uncertain. There are 16 residues in the CDR3. Trimming took off 0 bases at V and 2 bases at J, with 13 bases between the two ends. CDR1 and CDR2 from the germline V gene are MNHEY and SVGAGI. CDR3 protein: CASSYSNPGTNYGYTF. CDR3 nucleotide sequence: TGTGCCAGCAGTTACTCGAACCCAGGAACAAACTATGGCTACACCTTC.

This clonotype was counted a few times. The chain joins TRBV28 to TRBJ2-3; no reliable D call. From germline, CDR1 is MDHEN and CDR2 SYDVKM. CDR3 length: 12 amino acids. V lost 11 bases and J lost 3, with 12 bases in between. CDR3 coding DNA: TGTGCCGCATCCCTCCGGACAGATACGCAGTATTTT. This sequence encodes CAASLRTDTQYF.

This sequence joins TRBV5-6 and TRBJ2-2; maybe TRBD1 (6 bases). The CDR3 is made up of 15 amino acids. V lost 3 bases and J 1 base, leaving 10 bases between the germline ends. Looked up from germline, CDR1 is SGHDT and CDR2 is YYEEEE. The CDR3 protein is CASSSPGQNTGELFF. The CDR3 DNA sequence: TGTGCCAGCAGCTCACCGGGACAGAACACCGGGGAGCTGTTTTTT.

The rearrangement joins TRBV5-6 to TRBJ2-7; unclear D gene. Germline CDR1 is SGHDT and CDR2 is YYEEEE. Trimming left V 1 base short and J 6 bases short, with 17 bases between. This CDR3 has 15 amino acids. The CDR3 region has the DNA TGTGCCAGCAGCTTGATGGACGTTGGGGTCCGCGAGCAGTACGTC. This codes for CASSLMDVGVREQYV.

This clonotype showed up just a few times. CDR3 sequence (DNA): TGTGCCAGCAGATCACAGGGGAACTATGGCTACACCTTC. This encodes CASRSQGNYGYTF. This rearrangement joins TRBV6-1 to TRBJ1-2, with 7 bases fitting TRBD1. Germline lookup yields CDR1 MNHNS and CDR2 SASEGT. With 6 bases clipped from V and 2 bases from J, the junction kept 3 bases outside the gene matches. There are 13 residues in the CDR3.

This clonotype was observed many times. The gene calls are TRBV7-9 and TRBJ2-3; D may correspond to TRBD1 or TRBD2 (6 bases each). The CDR3 runs 15 residues. The germline V gene has CDR1 SEHNR and CDR2 FQNEAQ (reference sequence). V dropped 8 bases and J dropped 1 base, with 16 bases sitting between them. CDR3 loop: CASSPSGGGTDTQYF. The CDR3 region has the DNA TGTGCCAGCTCACCATCCGGGGGCGGCACAGATACGCAGTATTTT.

The sample holds a few counts of this clonotype. J is TRBJ1-1 and V is TRBV10-3; TRBD1 matches at 7 bases. Germline CDR1 and CDR2: ENHRY and SYGVKD. This CDR3 region has 16 residues. V was pared by 2 bases and J by 0 bases, with 6 bases of the junction left unmatched. In DNA, the CDR3 is TGTGCCATCAGTGAGCGGTACAGGGGTATGAACACTGAAGCTTTCTTT. Its translation: CAISERYRGMNTEAFF.

CDR3 loop: CASSPRTSRDEETQYF. CDR3 sequence (DNA): TGTGCCAGCAGCCCCAGGACCAGCAGGGACGAAGAGACCCAGTACTTC. The chain employs TRBV11-3 and TRBJ2-5; D may match TRBD1 or TRBD2 (5 bases each). V was shortened by 5 bases and J by 3 bases, with 19 bases between the two germline ends. Germline V gene data show CDR1 as SGHNT and CDR2 as YENEEA. This CDR3 has 16 residues.

This clonotype was found many times. The chain carries TRBV20-1 and TRBJ2-7; TRBD2 agrees at 8 bases. With 6 bases clipped from V and 3 bases from J, the junction kept 10 bases outside the gene matches. This CDR3 comprises 14 residues. CDR1 DFQATT and CDR2 SNEGSKA come from the germline V gene (reference sequence). The CDR3 sequence: CSADGGARHYEQYV. CDR3 bases: TGCAGTGCCGACGGGGGGGCCCGCCACTACGAGCAGTACGTC.

This clonotype was recorded many times. This chain uses TRBV12-3 or TRBV12-4 with TRBJ2-5; D unclear. The CDR3 contains 14 residues. V was clipped by 2 bases and J by 2 bases, with 9 bases between them. Here the CDR3 DNA reads TGTGCCAGCAGTTTACCGACAACGCAAGAGACCCAGTACTTC. Residues: CASSLPTTQETQYF.